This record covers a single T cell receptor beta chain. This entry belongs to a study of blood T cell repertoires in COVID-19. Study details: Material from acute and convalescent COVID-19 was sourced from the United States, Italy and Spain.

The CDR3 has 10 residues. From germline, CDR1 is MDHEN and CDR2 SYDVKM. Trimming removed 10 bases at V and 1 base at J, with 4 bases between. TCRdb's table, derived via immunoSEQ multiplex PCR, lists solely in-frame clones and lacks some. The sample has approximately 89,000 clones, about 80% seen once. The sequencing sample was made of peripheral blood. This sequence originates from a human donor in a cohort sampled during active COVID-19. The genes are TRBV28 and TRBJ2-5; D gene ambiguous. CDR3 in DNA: TGTGCCACCCTCCAAGAGACCCAGTACTTC. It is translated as CATLQETQYF.